The T cell receptor beta chain under discussion was sequenced for a study of graft-versus-host responses after intestinal transplantation. Study context: Once they had received anti-thymocyte globulin induction, all recipients took tacrolimus and steroids for approximately 3 years. Study-wide findings and caveats: In patients with graft-donor T cell macrochimerism, allograft graft-versus-host to host-versus-graft clonal ratios were high. There was an association between peak levels of circulating GvH clones and early post-transplant HvG declines. Among recipient marrow samples, GvH clones were found; some appeared first in ileum or blood.

V was shortened by 3 bases and J by 2 bases, with 9 bases between the two germline ends. The germline V gene has CDR1 SGHRS and CDR2 YFSETQ. This CDR3 is 13 amino acids long. Some clones are missing from TCRdb's copy, which holds only in-frame ones; the method was immunoSEQ multiplex PCR. The data show more than 30,000 clones, with about 90% seen just once and over 15% held by the top ten. Processing was applied to graft tissue in order to liberate intraepithelial and lamina propria lymphocytes. With regard to this clone: The target antigen is unknown.

The chain has TRBV5-1 and TRBJ2-7; D not certain. The sequencing used ileum tissue, collected 200 to 210 days after intestinal transplant. This receptor was obtained from a human patient who received an intestinal transplant, so some T cells may come from the graft donor. CDR3 DNA: TGCGCCAGCAGCTATAACAGCGCCTACGAGCAGTACTTC. Amino acids: CASSYNSAYEQYF.